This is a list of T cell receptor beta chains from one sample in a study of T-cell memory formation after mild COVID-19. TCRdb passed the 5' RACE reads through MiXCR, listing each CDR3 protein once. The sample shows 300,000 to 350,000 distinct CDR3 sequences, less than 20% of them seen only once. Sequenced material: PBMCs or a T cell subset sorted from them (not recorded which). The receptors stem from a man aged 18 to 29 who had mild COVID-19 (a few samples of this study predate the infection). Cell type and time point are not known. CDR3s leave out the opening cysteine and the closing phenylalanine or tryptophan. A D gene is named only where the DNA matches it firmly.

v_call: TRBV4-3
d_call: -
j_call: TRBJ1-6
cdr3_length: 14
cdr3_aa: ASSQGNGAINSPLH

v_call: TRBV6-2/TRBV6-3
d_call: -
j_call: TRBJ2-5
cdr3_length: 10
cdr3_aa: ASSGPGGTQY

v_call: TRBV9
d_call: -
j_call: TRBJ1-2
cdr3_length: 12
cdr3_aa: ASSVAGGDYGYT

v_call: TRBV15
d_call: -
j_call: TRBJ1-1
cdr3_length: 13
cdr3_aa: ATSRETGWNTEAF

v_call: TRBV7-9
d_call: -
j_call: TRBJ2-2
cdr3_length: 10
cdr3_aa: ASSSHTGELF

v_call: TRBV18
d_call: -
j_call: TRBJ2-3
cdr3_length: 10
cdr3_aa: ASSPPTNTQY

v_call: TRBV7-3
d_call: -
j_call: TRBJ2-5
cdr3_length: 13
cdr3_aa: ASSFTGSYQETQY

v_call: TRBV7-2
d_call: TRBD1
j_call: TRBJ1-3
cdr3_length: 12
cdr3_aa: ASSSPGQRSTIY

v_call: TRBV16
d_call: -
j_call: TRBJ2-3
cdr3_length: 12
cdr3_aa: ASSQYGGTDTQY

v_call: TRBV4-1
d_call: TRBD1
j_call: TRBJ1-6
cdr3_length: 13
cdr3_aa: ASSHGQGYNSPLH

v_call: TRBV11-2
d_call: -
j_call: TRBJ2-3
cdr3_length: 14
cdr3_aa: ASSRPGAGRADPQY

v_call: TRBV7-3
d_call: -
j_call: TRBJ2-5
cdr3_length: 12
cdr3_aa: ASSFSPSAQTQY

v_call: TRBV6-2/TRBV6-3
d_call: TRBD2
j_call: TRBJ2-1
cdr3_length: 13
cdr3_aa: ASINSGGRYNEQF

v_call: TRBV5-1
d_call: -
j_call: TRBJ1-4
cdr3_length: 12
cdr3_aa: ASSFGPDRPKLF

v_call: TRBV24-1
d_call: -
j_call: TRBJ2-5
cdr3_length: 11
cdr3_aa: ATSEPYQETQY

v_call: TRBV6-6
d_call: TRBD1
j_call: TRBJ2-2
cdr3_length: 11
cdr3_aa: ASSWGTGGELF

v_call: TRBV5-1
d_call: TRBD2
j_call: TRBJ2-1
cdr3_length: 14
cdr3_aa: ASSLDSSGGDNEQF

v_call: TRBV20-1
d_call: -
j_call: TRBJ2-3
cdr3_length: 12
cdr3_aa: SATDALGTDTQY

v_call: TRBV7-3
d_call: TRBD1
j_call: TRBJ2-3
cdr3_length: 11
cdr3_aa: ASSLTGGDTQY

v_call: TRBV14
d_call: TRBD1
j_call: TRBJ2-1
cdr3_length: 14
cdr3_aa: ASSLLGTGYDNEQF

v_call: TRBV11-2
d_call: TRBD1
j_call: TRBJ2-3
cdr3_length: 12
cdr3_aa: ASSSPRGLHTQY

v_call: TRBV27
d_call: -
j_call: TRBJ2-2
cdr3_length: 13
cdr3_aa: ASSLSVRVTGELF

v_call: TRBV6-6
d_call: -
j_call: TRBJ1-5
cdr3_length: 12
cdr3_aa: ASRRPLLGQPQH

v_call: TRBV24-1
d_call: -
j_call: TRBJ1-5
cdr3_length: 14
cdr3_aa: ATSAATGNSNQPQH

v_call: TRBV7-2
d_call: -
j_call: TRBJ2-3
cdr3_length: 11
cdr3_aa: ASSRGERDTQY

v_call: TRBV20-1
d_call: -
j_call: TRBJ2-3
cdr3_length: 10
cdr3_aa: SAASGSDTQY

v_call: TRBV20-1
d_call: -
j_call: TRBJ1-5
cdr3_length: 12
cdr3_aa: SAGEVGVEQPQH

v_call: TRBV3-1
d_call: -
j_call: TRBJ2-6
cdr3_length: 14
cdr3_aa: ASSRAGASGANVLT

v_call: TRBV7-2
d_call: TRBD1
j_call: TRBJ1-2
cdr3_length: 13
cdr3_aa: ASSPVTRDSHGYT

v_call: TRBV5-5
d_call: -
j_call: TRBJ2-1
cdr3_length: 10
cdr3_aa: ASSPEGNEQF

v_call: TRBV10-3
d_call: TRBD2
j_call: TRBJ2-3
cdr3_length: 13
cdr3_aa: AISDSGGDVDTQY

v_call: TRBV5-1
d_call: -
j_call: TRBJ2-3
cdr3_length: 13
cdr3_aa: ASRRDLGSTDTQY

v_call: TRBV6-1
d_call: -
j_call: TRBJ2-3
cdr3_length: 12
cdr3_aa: ASSEPGGTDTQY

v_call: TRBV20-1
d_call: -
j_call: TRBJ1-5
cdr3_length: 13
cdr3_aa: SARAWTETNQPQH

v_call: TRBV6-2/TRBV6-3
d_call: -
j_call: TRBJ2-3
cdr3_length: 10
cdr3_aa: ASSPAVDTQY

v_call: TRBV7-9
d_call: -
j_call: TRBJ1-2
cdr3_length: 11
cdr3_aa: ASSSDPRGGYT

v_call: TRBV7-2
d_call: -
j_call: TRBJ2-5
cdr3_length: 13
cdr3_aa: ASSLERDNQETQY

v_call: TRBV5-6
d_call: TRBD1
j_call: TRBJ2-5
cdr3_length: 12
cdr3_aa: ASSTTGLGETQY

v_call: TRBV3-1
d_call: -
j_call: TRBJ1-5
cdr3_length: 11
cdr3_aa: ASSQGEKQPQH

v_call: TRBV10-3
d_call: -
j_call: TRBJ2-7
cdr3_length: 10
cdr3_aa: ATTDTFYEQY

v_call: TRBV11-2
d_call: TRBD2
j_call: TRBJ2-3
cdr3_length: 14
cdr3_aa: ASSSLGGGAGDTQY

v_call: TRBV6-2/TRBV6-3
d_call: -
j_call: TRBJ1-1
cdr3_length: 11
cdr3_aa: ASLRWPNTKAF

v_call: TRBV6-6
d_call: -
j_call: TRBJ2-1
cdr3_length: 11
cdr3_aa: ASSARYRDGRF

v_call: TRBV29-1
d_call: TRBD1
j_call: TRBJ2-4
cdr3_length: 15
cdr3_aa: SVEDSGPGGGLDIQY

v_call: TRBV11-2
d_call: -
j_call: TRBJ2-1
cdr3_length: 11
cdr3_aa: ASSSGTFNEQF

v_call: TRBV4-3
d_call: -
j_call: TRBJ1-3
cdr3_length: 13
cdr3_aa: ASSQDRGSGNTIY

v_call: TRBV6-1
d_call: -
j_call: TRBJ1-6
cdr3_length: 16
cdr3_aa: ASSESGPGSSYNSPLH

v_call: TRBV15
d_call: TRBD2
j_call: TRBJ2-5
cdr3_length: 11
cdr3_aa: ATGGGIQETQY

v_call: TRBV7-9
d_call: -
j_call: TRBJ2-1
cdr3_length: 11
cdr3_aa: ASSRSSYNEQF

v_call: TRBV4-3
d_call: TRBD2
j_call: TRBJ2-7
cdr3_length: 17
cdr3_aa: ASSQDSEPHSGGRYEQY

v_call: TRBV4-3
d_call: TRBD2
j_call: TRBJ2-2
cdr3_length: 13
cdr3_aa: ASSQESGGAGELF

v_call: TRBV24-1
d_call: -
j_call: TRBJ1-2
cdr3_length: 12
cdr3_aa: ATSMPEGDYGYT